This record concerns one T cell receptor beta chain sequence. The entry originates in a study of blood T cells in healthy people across ages. Sample donors were healthy Caucasian individuals that came from Russia, aged 6 to 90. Every participating donor contributed roughly 11 milliliters of peripheral blood through a draw. Germline-derived CDR1 and CDR2 are DFQATT and SNEGSKA (reference sequence). Trimming took off 1 base at V and 0 bases at J, with 13 bases between the two ends. The CDR3 is 15 amino acids. A second about 7 to 12 cycle PCR used barcoded and J-beta primers. TCRdb redid the calling of the 5' RACE reads with MiXCR, one entry per CDR3 protein. The profile shows 850,000 or so distinct CDR3 sequences, around 30% of them singletons.

The chain joins TRBV20-1 to TRBJ2-7; D remains unclear. The clonotype comes from a woman older than 75 in good health. Material: blood. The CDR3 here is CSARGHLGNSYEQYF. The CDR3 nucleotides are TGCAGTGCTAGAGGCCACCTGGGAAACTCCTACGAGCAGTACTTC.